This T cell receptor beta chain was sequenced in a study of cytomegalovirus exposure and HLA in healthy donors. Points from the study as a whole: A later analysis reported that several of the most significant clusters appeared to be linked to common viral pathogens, among them Epstein-Barr virus. Earlier findings revealed that most TCR beta V segments proved productive either about 87% or about 30% of the time.

These donors, healthy bone marrow donors, were studied. The CDR3 sequence is 16 residues long. Germline-derived CDR1 and CDR2 are SGDLS and YYNGEE. J was trimmed by 2 bases and V by 0 bases; bases with no gene match: 6. PCR involved 60 Vbeta and 13 Jbeta primers. Profiled with immunoSEQ multiplex PCR; TCRdb holds only in-frame clones, not every one. The table records more than 150,000 clones, 75% of them present only once. In the case of this clone: Its cognate antigen is unknown.

This TCR was recovered from a woman aged 40 to 50 in good health and CMV-seropositive. The rearrangement uses TRBV9 and TRBJ1-2; the match to TRBD1 covers 8 bases. Sequencing was carried out using PBMCs. Here the CDR3 DNA reads TGTGCCAGCAGCGTAGCTGGGACAGGTTCCAACTATGGCTACACCTTC. Translating gives CASSVAGTGSNYGYTF.